The T cell receptor (beta chain) under discussion was sequenced for a study of neoadjuvant anti-PD-1 for oral cavity cancer. Measured with immunoSEQ multiplex PCR; TCRdb has only the in-frame clones, and not every one. The sample records some 70,000 clones, 70% to 90% being singletons. Time point indicated: after neoadjuvant nivolumab, at surgical resection. There are 14 residues in the CDR3. The germline V gene has CDR1 SGDLS and CDR2 YYNGEE. V lost 0 bases and J lost 3, with 6 bases in between. This sequence originates from a person aged 35-79 years with oral cavity squamous cell carcinoma. The rearrangement links TRBV9 to TRBJ2-2; D is unresolved. The material sequenced was PBMCs, taken after nivolumab (anti-PD-1) treatment. CDR3 DNA: TGTGCCAGCAGCGTAGTATCAGACACCGGGGAGCTGTTTTTT. Its translation is CASSVVSDTGELFF.